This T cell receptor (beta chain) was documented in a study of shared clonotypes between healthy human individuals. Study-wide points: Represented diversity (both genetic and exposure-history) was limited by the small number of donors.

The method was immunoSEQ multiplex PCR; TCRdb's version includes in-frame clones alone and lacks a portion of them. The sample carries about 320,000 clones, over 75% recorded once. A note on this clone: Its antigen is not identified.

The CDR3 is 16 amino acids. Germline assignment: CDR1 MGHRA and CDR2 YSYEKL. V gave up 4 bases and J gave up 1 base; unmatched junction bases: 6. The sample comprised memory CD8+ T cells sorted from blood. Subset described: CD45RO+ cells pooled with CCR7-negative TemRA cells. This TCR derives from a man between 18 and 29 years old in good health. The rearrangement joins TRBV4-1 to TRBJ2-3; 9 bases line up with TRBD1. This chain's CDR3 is CASSRDRGTGTDTQYF. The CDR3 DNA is TGCGCCAGCAGCCGAGACAGGGGGACGGGCACAGATACGCAGTATTTT.